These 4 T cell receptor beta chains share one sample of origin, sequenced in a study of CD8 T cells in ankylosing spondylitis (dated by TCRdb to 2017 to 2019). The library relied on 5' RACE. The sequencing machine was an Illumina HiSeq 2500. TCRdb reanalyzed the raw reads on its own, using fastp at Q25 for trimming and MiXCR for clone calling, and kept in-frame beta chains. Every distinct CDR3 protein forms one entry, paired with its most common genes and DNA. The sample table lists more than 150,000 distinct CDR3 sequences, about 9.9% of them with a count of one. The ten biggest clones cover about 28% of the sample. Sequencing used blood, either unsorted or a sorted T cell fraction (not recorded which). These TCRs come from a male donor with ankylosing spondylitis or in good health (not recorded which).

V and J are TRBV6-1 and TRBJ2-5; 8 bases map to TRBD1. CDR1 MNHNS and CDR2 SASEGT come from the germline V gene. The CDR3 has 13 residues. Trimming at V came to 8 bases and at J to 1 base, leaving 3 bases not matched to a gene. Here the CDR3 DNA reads TGTGCCAGCCAGGGACAGGTCCAAGAGACCCAGTACTTC. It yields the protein CASQGQVQETQYF.

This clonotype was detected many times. DNA for the CDR3: TGTGCCAGCAGTTACTTTAATGAAAAACTGTTTTTT. Amino acids: CASSYFNEKLFF. The chain has TRBV6-5 and TRBJ1-4, with D unclear. V lost 1 base to trimming and J lost 4 bases, with 1 base between them. The germline CDR1 and CDR2 sequences are MNHEY and SVGAGI. The CDR3 totals 12 residues.

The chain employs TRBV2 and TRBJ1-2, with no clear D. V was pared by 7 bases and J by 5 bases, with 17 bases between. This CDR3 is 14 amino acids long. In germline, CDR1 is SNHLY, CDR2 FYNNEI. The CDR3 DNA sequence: TGTGCCAGCATAGTCTCCGGGATTGGGTATGGCTACACCTTC. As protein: CASIVSGIGYGYTF.

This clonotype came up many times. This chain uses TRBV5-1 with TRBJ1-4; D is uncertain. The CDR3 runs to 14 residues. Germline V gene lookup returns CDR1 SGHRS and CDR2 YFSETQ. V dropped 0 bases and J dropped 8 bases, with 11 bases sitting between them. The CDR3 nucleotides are TGCGCCAGCAGCTTGGGGCCAGGATCGGAAAAACTGTTTTTT. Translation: CASSLGPGSEKLFF.